This entry is about one T cell receptor beta chain. In the source study's methods: By means of reference gene primer amplification, nucleated cell counts were estimated. TCRdb's table, derived via immunoSEQ multiplex PCR, lists solely in-frame clones and lacks some. The D gene and trimming were derived from the DNA, and the V and J assignments and clone size from that table. The sample lists some 280,000 clones, about 89% seen once, with roughly an eighth in the top ten. The entry originates in a study of blood T cell repertoires in COVID-19. Study context: The United States, Italy and Spain supplied acute and convalescent COVID-19 samples. Nucleic acid was either cDNA or gDNA, and it came from T cells, B-cell-depleted T cells, or PBMCs.

Trimming removed 3 bases at V and 7 bases at J, with 13 bases between. The CDR3 loop spans 14 amino acids. The germline V gene encodes CDR1 LNHDA and CDR2 SQIVND (reference sequence). The receptor comes from a woman aged 60-75 years with acute or convalescent COVID-19. The chain is built from TRBV19 and TRBJ2-1, with D perhaps matching TRBD2 (6 bases). The specimen sequenced was peripheral blood. The CDR3 loop is CASSIGLSGNEQFF. CDR3 in DNA: TGTGCCAGTAGTATTGGACTATCGGGAAATGAGCAGTTCTTC.